Shown below are 28 T cell receptor beta chains from a single sample sequenced in a study of shared clonotypes between healthy human individuals. Assay: immunoSEQ multiplex PCR; the TCRdb copy retains only in-frame clones and omits some. The data show roughly 2.1 million clones, with about 93% seen just once and more than 1.5% held by the top ten. Naive-designated CD8 cells lacked CD45RO, were positively enriched for CCR7, and omitted terminally differentiated effector memory CD45RA+ cells. Sequenced sample: naive CD8+ T cells from PBMCs. All receptors come from a man between 18 and 35 years old in good health. Some clones in this sample may be carry-over from other donors' samples.

This clone was counted a few times. V and J are TRBV9 and TRBJ1-1, with TRBD1 identical over 7 bases. Germline V gene sequence: CDR1 SGDLS, CDR2 YYNGEE. CDR3 length: 15 amino acids. V was clipped by 0 bases and J by 2 bases; unmatched bases: 4. CDR3 protein: CASSVARQGNTEAFF. The DNA of the CDR3 is TGTGCCAGCAGCGTAGCTCGACAGGGAAACACTGAAGCTTTCTTT.

The gene calls are TRBV28 and TRBJ2-7; D unclear. V lost 5 bases and J lost 3, with 17 bases in between. CDR3 length equals 15 residues. CDR1 and CDR2 (germline): MDHEN, SYDVKM. The CDR3: CASSRIEDGVYEQYF. DNA of the CDR3: TGTGCCAGCAGTCGGATAGAGGATGGGGTCTACGAGCAGTACTTC.

The chain combines TRBV14 with TRBJ2-7, with unresolved D. CDR1 is SGHDN and CDR2 is FVKESK in the germline V gene. The CDR3 totals 13 residues. V was trimmed by 4 bases and J by 3 bases, leaving 10 bases between them. The CDR3 DNA sequence: TGTGCCAGCAGCCCGCCGGATTACTACGAGCAGTACTTC. As protein: CASSPPDYYEQYF.

The CDR3 loop is CASSGKGYMDTQYF. CDR3 bases: TGTGCCAGCAGTGGGAAGGGATACATGGATACGCAGTATTTT. V and J are TRBV7-6 and TRBJ2-3; no clear D. The CDR3 is 14 residues long. V was pared by 6 bases and J by 6 bases, with 16 bases between. Germline lookup yields CDR1 SGHVS and CDR2 FNYEAQ. Full variable domain (remainder filled in from reference TRBV7-6 and TRBJ2-3): GAGVSQSPRYKVTKRGQDVALRCDPISGHVSLYWYRQALGQGPEFLTYFNYEAQQDKSGLPNDRFSAERPEGSISTLTIQRTEQRDSAMYRCASSGKGYMDTQYFGPGTRLTVL.

The chain uses TRBV23-1 and TRBJ2-7; TRBD2 matches at 9 bases. TRBV23-1 is recorded as an ORF, its role being uncertain. The CDR3 sequence is 17 residues long. J gave up 5 bases and V 5 bases, and 16 bases lay outside the gene matches. CDR3 in amino acids: CASSGVYPAGGLDEQYF. In nucleotides, the CDR3 is TGCGCCAGCAGTGGCGTGTATCCAGCGGGAGGTCTGGACGAGCAGTACTTC.

The chain recombines TRBV9 with TRBJ2-1; unclear D gene. Between the trimmed V and J ends, which lost 4 bases and 7 bases, there was a span of 9 bases. Germline values: CDR1 SGDLS, CDR2 YYNGEE. The CDR3 runs to 12 residues. In DNA form, the CDR3 reads TGTGCCAGCAGCACGCTACGGAATGAGCAGTTCTTC. This encodes CASSTLRNEQFF.

This sequence joins TRBV7-6 and TRBJ2-1; tentative D call: TRBD1 (5 bases). V was clipped by 4 bases and J by 4 bases, with 14 bases between them. The CDR3 sequence is 15 residues long. Germline CDR1 reads SGHVS; CDR2 reads FNYEAQ. The DNA of the CDR3 is TGTGCCAGCAGCTCCCAGGGTGGGGTATACAATGAGCAGTTCTTC. This codes for CASSSQGGVYNEQFF. Supplemented by reference TRBV7-6 and TRBJ2-1, the full variable domain reads GAGVSQSPRYKVTKRGQDVALRCDPISGHVSLYWYRQALGQGPEFLTYFNYEAQQDKSGLPNDRFSAERPEGSISTLTIQRTEQRDSAMYRCASSSQGGVYNEQFFGPGTRLTVL.

This chain joins TRBV27 and TRBJ2-7, with TRBD2 matching 11 bases. V was clipped by 6 bases and J by 6 bases; unmatched bases: 10. There are 15 residues in the CDR3. CDR1 and CDR2 from the germline V gene are MNHEY and SMNVEV (reference sequence). CDR3 loop: CASRKTSGNSAEQYF. The CDR3 nucleotides read TGTGCCAGCAGGAAGACTAGCGGGAACTCGGCCGAGCAGTACTTC.

The chain has TRBV6-6 and TRBJ2-4; D might be TRBD1 (5 bases). This CDR3 has 15 residues. Trimming took off 1 base at V and 1 base at J, with 8 bases between the two ends. CDR1 is MNHNY, CDR2 SVGAGI, per germline (reference sequence). CDR3 nucleotide sequence: TGTGCCAGCAGTTACTATGACAGTGCCAAAAACATTCAGTACTTC. This gives the protein CASSYYDSAKNIQYF.

This clone was counted a single time. The same CDR3 also results from other DNA sequences found in this sample. The chain carries TRBV4-1 and TRBJ2-3, with a tentative D call TRBD1 (6 bases). Trimming stripped 0 bases from V and 5 bases from J, with 12 bases between. The CDR3 loop spans 15 amino acids. CDR1 is MGHRA and CDR2 is YSYEKL in the germline V gene. DNA for the CDR3: TGCGCCAGCAGCCAAGACGAGGGGGAAGGAGATACGCAGTATTTT. Translation gives CASSQDEGEGDTQYF.

The chain combines TRBV5-6 with TRBJ1-2; D remains unclear. Deletions cut 1 base from V and 5 bases from J, with 18 bases between. CDR1 and CDR2 from the germline V gene are SGHDT and YYEEEE. The CDR3 is 16 residues long. The CDR3 protein is CASSLKAIGPLYGYTF. CDR3 nucleotides: TGTGCCAGCAGCTTGAAGGCCATCGGCCCCCTATATGGCTACACCTTC. Full variable domain (remainder filled in from reference TRBV5-6 and TRBJ1-2): DAGVTQSPTHLIKTRGQQVTLRCSPKSGHDTVSWYQQALGQGPQFIFQYYEEEERQRGNFPDRFSGHQFPNYSSELNVNALLLGDSALYLCASSLKAIGPLYGYTFGSGTRLTVV.

The chain joins TRBV6-6 to TRBJ2-7; 7 positions match TRBD1. The CDR3 contains 15 residues. Trimming at V came to 4 bases and at J to 6 bases, leaving 12 bases not matched to a gene. The germline gives CDR1 MNHNY, CDR2 SVGAGI (reference sequence). This CDR3 reads CASSLSPSGGPEQYF. The CDR3 bases are TGTGCCAGCAGTTTAAGTCCTTCAGGGGGTCCCGAGCAGTACTTC.

V usage is TRBV10-3 and J usage is TRBJ1-2; D remains ambiguous. Germline lookup yields CDR1 ENHRY and CDR2 SYGVKD. V was pared by 0 bases and J by 5 bases, with 16 bases between. The CDR3 loop spans 16 amino acids. CDR3 nucleotides: TGTGCCATCAGTGAGTCTTCGGCAGGCTGGAGGTATGGCTACACCTTC. Its protein product is CAISESSAGWRYGYTF.

V usage is TRBV6-1 and J usage is TRBJ2-7; D is possibly TRBD1 (6 bases). V lost 2 bases, J lost 3 bases, and 20 bases lay in between. The CDR3 extends over 17 amino acids. Germline V lookup: CDR1 MNHNS, CDR2 SASEGT. The CDR3 here is CASSESPRTEPVYEQYF. The CDR3 DNA reads TGTGCCAGCAGTGAATCCCCCCGGACAGAACCTGTCTACGAGCAGTACTTC.

The chain joins TRBV7-6 to TRBJ2-7; possibly TRBD2 for D (6 bases). CDR3 length: 15 residues. Germline CDR1 and CDR2: SGHVS and FNYEAQ. V lost 3 bases and J lost 0, with 12 bases in between. The CDR3 region has the DNA TGTGCCAGCAGCTTGCTAGCGCTGAGCTCCTACGAGCAGTACTTC. Its protein product is CASSLLALSSYEQYF.

The chain couples TRBV19 to TRBJ2-3, with 10 bases that match TRBD1. CDR3 length: 16 residues. V dropped 5 bases and J dropped 3; count of bases not matched to a gene: 8. CDR1 is LNHDA and CDR2 is SQIVND in the germline V gene (reference sequence). The CDR3 DNA is TGTGCCAGTAGTCCCTGGGGACAGGGGAGAACAGATACGCAGTATTTT. This sequence encodes CASSPWGQGRTDTQYF.

CDR3 amino acids: CASSVGTGGEQFF. The CDR3, as DNA: TGTGCCAGCAGCGTAGGGACAGGGGGCGAGCAGTTCTTC. The chain couples TRBV9 to TRBJ2-1; 11 bases are a match to TRBD1. J lost 10 bases, V lost 0 bases, and 0 bases had no gene match. The germline V gene encodes CDR1 SGDLS and CDR2 YYNGEE. CDR3 length: 13 residues. Together with reference TRBV9 and TRBJ2-1, the CDR3 gives the full variable domain: DSGVTQTPKHLITATGQRVTLRCSPRSGDLSVYWYQQSLDQGLQFLIQYYNGEERAKGNILERFSAQQFPDLHSELNLSSLELGDSALYFCASSVGTGGEQFFGPGTRLTVL.

V is TRBV28 and J is TRBJ2-5, with 10 positions matching TRBD1. CDR3 length: 14 residues. The V segment lost 5 bases and the J segment 7 bases; nucleotides outside the gene matches: 7. Germline CDR1 reads MDHEN; CDR2 reads SYDVKM. The CDR3 DNA follows: TGTGCCAGCAGTCTTTCTGGGACAGGGGTGACCCAGTACTTC. Translation: CASSLSGTGVTQYF.

This chain connects TRBV7-9 to TRBJ1-1; no clear D. Germline V CDR1 and CDR2: SEHNR, FQNEAQ (reference sequence). V dropped 0 bases and J dropped 3 bases, with 2 bases sitting between them. The CDR3 is 12 residues long. CDR3 residues: CASSLAYTEAFF. The CDR3, as DNA: TGTGCCAGCAGCTTAGCGTACACTGAAGCTTTCTTT.

This chain uses TRBV6-1 with TRBJ2-7, with 10 bases lining up with TRBD2. Per the germline V gene, CDR1 is MNHNS and CDR2 is SASEGT. This CDR3 spans 16 amino acids. V was clipped by 0 bases and J by 4 bases; unmatched bases: 6. The CDR3 DNA is TGTGCCAGCAGTGAAGCGCTAGCGGGAGTTGGGTACGAGCAGTACTTC. Amino acid sequence: CASSEALAGVGYEQYF.

The chain uses TRBV4-3 and TRBJ2-5, with no clear D. Germline loops: CDR1 LGHNA, CDR2 YSLEER. The V end was cut by 1 base, the J end by 2 bases, with 5 bases between. The CDR3 extends over 13 amino acids. CDR3 sequence (DNA): TGCGCCAGCAGCCAAGTGTCGCAAGAGACCCAGTACTTC. It yields the protein CASSQVSQETQYF.

This chain uses TRBV28 with TRBJ2-7, with a possible D match to TRBD2 (5 bases). The CDR3 loop spans 13 amino acids. V shed 6 bases and J shed 4 bases, with 13 bases lying between them. Germline V lookup: CDR1 MDHEN, CDR2 SYDVKM. The CDR3 DNA follows: TGTGCCAGCAGATTTTCCGAGGGATACGAGCAGTACTTC. Its protein is CASRFSEGYEQYF.

This rearrangement joins TRBV10-2 to TRBJ1-1; 9 bases agree with TRBD1. Germline-derived CDR1 and CDR2 are WSHSY and SAAADI. With 8 bases clipped from V and 7 bases from J, the junction kept 8 bases outside the gene matches. The length of the CDR3 is 13 residues. Here the CDR3 DNA reads TGCGCCAGCGGGGACAGGGTCTTATTTGAAGCTTTCTTT. Amino acid sequence: CASGDRVLFEAFF.

This chain connects TRBV21-1 to TRBJ1-2. TRBV21-1 is marked as a pseudogene. The CDR3 extends over 13 amino acids. This CDR3 is CASSNWGDIGYTF. The DNA of the CDR3 is TGTGCCAGCAGCAATTGGGGGGATATTGGCTACACCTTC.

CDR3 sequence (DNA): TGTGCCAGCAGTATTGGACGGGGAAATCAGCCCCAGCATTTT. Translated, it gives CASSIGRGNQPQHF. This chain joins TRBV28 and TRBJ1-5; D not certain. Germline-derived CDR1 and CDR2 are MDHEN and SYDVKM. CDR3 length equals 14 residues. Trimming left V 5 bases short and J 4 bases short, with 12 bases between.

The chain employs TRBV7-8 and TRBJ1-4; D unclear. V gave up 1 base and J gave up 0 bases, with 12 bases separating them. The CDR3 length is 17 residues. The germline gives CDR1 SGHVS, CDR2 FQNEAQ. The CDR3: CASSLEARLATNEKLFF. CDR3 sequence (DNA): TGTGCCAGCAGCTTAGAGGCCAGACTCGCAACTAATGAAAAACTGTTTTTT.

V usage is TRBV13 and J usage is TRBJ1-2; 7 nucleotides align to TRBD1. V shed 5 bases and J 6 bases; nucleotides not matched to a gene: 15. The germline V gene encodes CDR1 PRHDT and CDR2 FYEKMQ (reference sequence). The CDR3 loop spans 16 amino acids. CDR3 nucleotides: TGTGCCAGCAGCCAACCGACAGGGTTGAGGCTTGATGGCTACACCTTC. It codes for CASSQPTGLRLDGYTF.

This sequence joins TRBV28 and TRBJ1-5; D call uncertain. CDR1 MDHEN and CDR2 SYDVKM come from the germline V gene. V was trimmed by 3 bases and J by 3 bases, leaving 9 bases between them. The CDR3 length is 14 residues. CDR3 DNA sequence: TGTGCCAGCAGTTTCATGCACACCAATCAGCCCCAGCATTTT. The encoded protein is CASSFMHTNQPQHF.